One and the same sample provided the 10 T cell receptor beta chains below, sequenced in a study of TIL therapy for anti-PD-1-resistant metastatic lung cancer. The libraries were made with immunoSEQ v3. The method was immunoSEQ multiplex PCR; TCRdb's version includes in-frame clones alone and lacks a portion of them. In the table there are about 17,000 clones, 80% to 90% of which are singletons. As to time point: pre-treatment sample, taken before nivolumab and TIL therapy. The specimen comprised blood, sampled at baseline. These receptors all come from a person between 25 and 80 years old with non-small cell lung cancer.

V and J are TRBV2 and TRBJ2-3; D is ambiguous. Germline V gene lookup returns CDR1 SNHLY and CDR2 FYNNEI. Trimming took 7 bases from V and 0 from J, leaving 14 bases between them. CDR3 length: 15 residues. The CDR3 coding sequence is TGTGCCAGCACCTTTAGACTCGCTAGCACAGATACGCAGTATTTT. It specifies CASTFRLASTDTQYF.

Details on this clone: A junction end diverges from the germline sequence, so it may reflect a read error. This chain joins TRBV7-3 and TRBJ2-1, with D possibly matching TRBD2 (6 bases). There are 14 residues in the CDR3. Germline V CDR1 and CDR2: SGHTA, FQGTGA. The CDR3 region has the DNA TGTGCCAGCGGCTTCCCGGGGGAGGCGAATGAGCAGTTCTTC. As protein: CASGFPGEANEQFF.

The chain is built from TRBV29-1 and TRBJ2-1; 11 nucleotides match TRBD2. V shed 4 bases, J shed 5 bases, and the junction held 4 bases outside the gene matches. CDR3 length equals 14 residues. Germline V gene lookup returns CDR1 SQVTM and CDR2 ANQGSEA. CDR3 residues: CSVGRSGRDNEQFF. The CDR3 DNA reads TGCAGCGTTGGGCGTAGCGGGAGGGACAATGAGCAGTTCTTC.

This sequence joins TRBV9 and TRBJ1-3; D may be TRBD1 (6 bases). The CDR3 length is 14 residues. Trimming removed 4 bases from V and 5 bases from J, with 13 bases in between. In germline, CDR1 is SGDLS, CDR2 YYNGEE. The DNA for the CDR3 is TGTGCCAGCAGCCCAAGGGGGGTGAGAAACACCATATATTTT. This encodes CASSPRGVRNTIYF. Looking up the rest from reference TRBV9 and TRBJ1-3 gives the full variable domain: DSGVTQTPKHLITATGQRVTLRCSPRSGDLSVYWYQQSLDQGLQFLIQYYNGEERAKGNILERFSAQQFPDLHSELNLSSLELGDSALYFCASSPRGVRNTIYFGEGSWLTVV.

The chain carries TRBV7-9 and TRBJ1-2, with D tentatively TRBD1 (5 bases). This CDR3 is 14 amino acids long. Trimming pared 1 base from V and 4 bases from J, leaving 10 bases between. Germline V gene lookup returns CDR1 SEHNR and CDR2 FQNEAQ (reference sequence). CDR3 nucleotides: TGTGCCAGCAGCTTAGGGGGCCCAGTCTATGGCTACACCTTC. Protein: CASSLGGPVYGYTF.

V and J are TRBV6-5 and TRBJ2-3, with 7 positions matching TRBD2. The CDR3 is 15 residues long. J gave up 0 bases and V 4 bases, and 4 bases lay outside the gene matches. CDR1 and CDR2 (germline): MNHEY, SVGAGI. CDR3 sequence reads: CASSWGGDSTDTQYF. In DNA, the CDR3 is TGTGCCAGCAGTTGGGGAGGGGATAGCACAGATACGCAGTATTTT.

This clone has only one observation. V usage is TRBV28 and J usage is TRBJ2-1; 9 bases match TRBD1. This CDR3 contains 15 residues. Germline CDR1 and CDR2: MDHEN and SYDVKM. The V segment lost 6 bases and the J segment 4 bases; nucleotides outside the gene matches: 7. DNA of the CDR3: TGTGCCAGCAGGGGACAGGGACCGAAATACAATGAGCAGTTCTTC. Protein sequence: CASRGQGPKYNEQFF.

The chain employs TRBV9 and TRBJ2-2; D might be TRBD1 (5 bases). V was clipped by 0 bases and J by 8 bases, with 8 bases between them. The CDR3 has 13 residues. The germline gives CDR1 SGDLS, CDR2 YYNGEE. DNA for the CDR3: TGTGCCAGCAGCGTAGATCCAGGGGGGGAGCTGTTTTTT. It encodes CASSVDPGGELFF. Full variable domain (remainder filled in from reference TRBV9 and TRBJ2-2): DSGVTQTPKHLITATGQRVTLRCSPRSGDLSVYWYQQSLDQGLQFLIQYYNGEERAKGNILERFSAQQFPDLHSELNLSSLELGDSALYFCASSVDPGGELFFGEGSRLTVL.

The genes are TRBV7-8 and TRBJ2-5, with 9 nucleotides matching TRBD2. The CDR3 runs 16 residues. Germline values: CDR1 SGHVS, CDR2 FQNEAQ. The ends lost 5 bases at V and 4 bases at J; junction bases unmatched: 11. This CDR3 reads CASSLRGTSLGETQYF. CDR3 sequence (DNA): TGTGCCAGCAGCCTCCGCGGGACTAGCCTCGGAGAGACCCAGTACTTC.

The CDR3 loop reads CSVVGGSPGGYTF. CDR3 bases: TGCAGCGTTGTAGGGGGCTCCCCTGGAGGCTACACCTTC. The V gene is TRBV29-1, the J gene TRBJ1-2; TRBD1 matches at 7 bases. CDR1 is SQVTM and CDR2 is ANQGSEA in the germline V gene. J lost 8 bases, V lost 4 bases, and 10 bases had no gene match. The CDR3 runs 13 residues.